The T cell receptor (beta chain) under discussion was sequenced for a study of shared clonotypes between healthy human individuals. There are 15 residues in the CDR3. Germline CDR1 and CDR2: SNHLY and FYNNEI. J was trimmed by 2 bases and V by 6 bases; bases with no gene match: 7. The table came from immunoSEQ multiplex PCR; TCRdb's copy has only in-frame clones and leaves some out. This repertoire shows just over 2,000,000 clones, approximately 94% found once; its top ten account for about 1.1%. Naivety among CD8 cells was defined by CD45RO negativity and positive CCR7 selection, thereby excluding terminally differentiated effector memory CD45RA+ cells.

Sequencing was performed on naive CD8+ T cells sorted from blood. This sequence was found in a young man in good health. The chain links TRBV2 to TRBJ2-5; 9 positions match TRBD1. The CDR3 region is CASSDRGYEQETQYF. CDR3 DNA sequence: TGTGCCAGCAGCGACAGGGGGTACGAACAAGAGACCCAGTACTTC.